The present T cell receptor beta chain was sequenced within a study of HIV-infected patients and healthy controls. The length of the CDR3 is 15 residues. Looked up from germline, CDR1 is SGHTA and CDR2 is FQGNSA. V was cut by 3 bases and J by 0 bases, with 9 bases left in between. The repertoire came from unfractionated whole blood and reflected all unsorted peripheral T cells. Alpha and beta constant-region primers primed reverse transcription of around 500 ng RNA. Using multiplexing indices, alpha and beta chain libraries were generated apart by chain-specific third strand synthesis. A 5' RACE adapter with a random hexamer and the SP2 primer site was joined to cDNA. TCRdb reprocessed the 5' RACE reads with MiXCR, giving one entry per CDR3 protein. Of tens of thousands of distinct CDR3 sequences in the sample, roughly 8.7% were seen once. In its sample, this clonotype was seen many times.

Sequenced material: blood. V usage is TRBV7-2 and J usage is TRBJ2-4, with D perhaps matching TRBD1 (6 bases). The TCR comes from an adult in good health. Here the CDR3 reads CASSFGQLAKNIQYF. The DNA of the CDR3 is TGTGCCAGCAGCTTTGGACAGCTAGCCAAAAACATTCAGTACTTC.